This TCR beta chain was recovered during a study of T cells in Graves' hyperthyroidism and ophthalmopathy. RNA transcripts served as the template for amplifying TCR beta CDR3 regions. First-round RT-PCR targeting the TCR CDR3 was performed with the HTBI primer set. MiXCR, run by TCRdb on the multiplex PCR reads, gives a single entry per CDR3 protein. The repertoire holds about 700,000 distinct CDR3 sequences, with over 40% as singletons. Overall study results and limits: With a median lead of around 6.7 months before onset, the model predicted ophthalmopathy. Blood shared most expanded thyroid clonotypes above 0.001.

As to this clonotype: Its antigen is undetermined.

Sample: peripheral blood or thyroid tissue (not recorded which). The clonotype was recovered from an adult man with Graves' disease, either hyperthyroidism or ophthalmopathy (not recorded which).

The CDR3 sequence is CASSLGKSEQYF. CDR3 DNA sequence: TGCGCCAGCAGCTTGGGAAAATCCGAGCAGTACTTC. The chain employs TRBV5-1 and TRBJ2-7; no reliable D call. Germline V lookup: CDR1 SGHRS, CDR2 YFSETQ. V lost 0 bases and J lost 6, with 7 bases in between. CDR3 size: 12 residues.